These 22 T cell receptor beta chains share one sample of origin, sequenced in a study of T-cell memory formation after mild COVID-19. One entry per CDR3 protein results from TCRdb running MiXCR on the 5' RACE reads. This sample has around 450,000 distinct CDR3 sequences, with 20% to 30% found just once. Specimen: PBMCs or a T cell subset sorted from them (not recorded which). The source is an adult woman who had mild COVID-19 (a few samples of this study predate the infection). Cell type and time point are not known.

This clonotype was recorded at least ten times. CDR3 loop: CATSDHRGLAGVSDTQYF. The CDR3 DNA follows: TGTGCCACCAGTGACCATAGAGGACTAGCGGGGGTGTCAGATACGCAGTATTTT. The chain uses TRBV24-1 and TRBJ2-3; 13 bases are shared with TRBD2. The V and J ends lost 4 bases and 4 bases, in that order; junction bases with no gene match: 10. Germline V lookup: CDR1 KGHDR, CDR2 SFDVKD. This CDR3 is 18 amino acids long.

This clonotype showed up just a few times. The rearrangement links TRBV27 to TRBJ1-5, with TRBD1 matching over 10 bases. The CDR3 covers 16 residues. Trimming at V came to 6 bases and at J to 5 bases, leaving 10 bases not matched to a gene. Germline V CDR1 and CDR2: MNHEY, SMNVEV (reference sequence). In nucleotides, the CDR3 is TGTGCCAGCAGAGAGACAGGGGGCGAGGGGGATCAGCCCCAGCATTTT. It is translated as CASRETGGEGDQPQHF.

CDR3 in amino acids: CAIKRDVSTEAFF. The CDR3 nucleotides are TGTGCCATCAAGAGGGATGTGAGCACTGAAGCTTTCTTT. The V and J genes are TRBV10-3 and TRBJ1-1, with D uncertain. Trimming stripped 7 bases from V and 4 bases from J, with 13 bases between. The germline CDR1 and CDR2 sequences are ENHRY and SYGVKD. This CDR3 contains 13 residues.

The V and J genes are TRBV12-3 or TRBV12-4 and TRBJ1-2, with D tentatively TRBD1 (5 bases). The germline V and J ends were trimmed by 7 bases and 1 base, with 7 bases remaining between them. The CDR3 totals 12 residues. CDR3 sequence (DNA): TGTGCCAGCACTCAGGGTAACTATGGCTACACCTTC. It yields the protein CASTQGNYGYTF.

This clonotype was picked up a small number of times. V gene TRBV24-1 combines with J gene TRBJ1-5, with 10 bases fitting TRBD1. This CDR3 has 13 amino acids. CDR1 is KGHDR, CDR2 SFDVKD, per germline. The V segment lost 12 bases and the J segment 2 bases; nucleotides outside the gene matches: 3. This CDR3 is CAAGTGGNQPQHF. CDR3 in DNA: TGTGCCGCCGGGACAGGGGGCAATCAGCCCCAGCATTTT.

The CDR3 protein is CASSISRLLYNEQFF. The CDR3 DNA reads as TGTGCCAGTAGTATATCCAGGCTGCTTTACAATGAGCAGTTCTTC. V is TRBV19 and J is TRBJ2-1; D is ambiguous. The CDR3 is made up of 15 amino acids. Trimming stripped 2 bases from V and 4 bases from J, with 12 bases between. Germline-derived CDR1 and CDR2 are LNHDA and SQIVND (reference sequence).

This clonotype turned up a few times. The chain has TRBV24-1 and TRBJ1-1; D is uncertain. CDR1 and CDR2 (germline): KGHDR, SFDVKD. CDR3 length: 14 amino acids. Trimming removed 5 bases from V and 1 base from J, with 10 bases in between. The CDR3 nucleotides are TGTGCCACCAGTGCCGGGAGAGAGAACACTGAAGCTTTCTTT. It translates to CATSAGRENTEAFF.

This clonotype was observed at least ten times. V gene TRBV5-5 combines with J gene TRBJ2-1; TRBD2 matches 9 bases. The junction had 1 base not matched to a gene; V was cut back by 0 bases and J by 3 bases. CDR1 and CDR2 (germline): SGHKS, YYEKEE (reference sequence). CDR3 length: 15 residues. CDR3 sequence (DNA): TGTGCCAGCAGCTTGGAACTAGCGGGCTACAATGAGCAGTTCTTC. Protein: CASSLELAGYNEQFF.

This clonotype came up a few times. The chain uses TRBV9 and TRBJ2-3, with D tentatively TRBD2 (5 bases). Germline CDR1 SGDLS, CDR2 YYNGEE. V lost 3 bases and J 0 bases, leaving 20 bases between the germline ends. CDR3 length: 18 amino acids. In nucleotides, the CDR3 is TGTGCCAGCAGCGGTAGAGTCCGTCCGGGGTTTAGCACAGATACGCAGTATTTT. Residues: CASSGRVRPGFSTDTQYF.

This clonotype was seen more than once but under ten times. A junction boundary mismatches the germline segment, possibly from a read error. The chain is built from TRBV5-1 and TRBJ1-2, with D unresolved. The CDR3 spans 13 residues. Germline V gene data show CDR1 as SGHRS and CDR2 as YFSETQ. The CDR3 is CASRDQDSYDYTF. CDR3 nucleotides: TGCGCCAGCAGAGACCAGGACTCCTATGACTACACCTTC.

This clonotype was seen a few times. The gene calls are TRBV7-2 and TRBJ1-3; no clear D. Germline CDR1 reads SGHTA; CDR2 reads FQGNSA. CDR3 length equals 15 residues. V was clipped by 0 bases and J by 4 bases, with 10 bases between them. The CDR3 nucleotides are TGTGCCAGCAGCTTAGCGCCCGGGATCGGAAACACCATATATTTT. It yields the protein CASSLAPGIGNTIYF.

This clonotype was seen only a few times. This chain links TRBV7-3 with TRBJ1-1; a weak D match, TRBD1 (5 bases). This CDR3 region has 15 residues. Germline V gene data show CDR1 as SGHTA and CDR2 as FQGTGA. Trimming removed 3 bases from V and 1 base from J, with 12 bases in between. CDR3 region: CASSLSGTANTEAFF. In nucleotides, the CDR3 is TGTGCCAGCAGCTTGTCCGGGACGGCGAACACTGAAGCTTTCTTT.

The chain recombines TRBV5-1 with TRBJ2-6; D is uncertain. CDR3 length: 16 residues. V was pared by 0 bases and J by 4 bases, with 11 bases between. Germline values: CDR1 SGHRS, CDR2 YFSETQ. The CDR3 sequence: CASSLESGSGANVLTF. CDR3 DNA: TGCGCCAGCAGCTTGGAGTCCGGGTCGGGGGCCAACGTCCTGACTTTC. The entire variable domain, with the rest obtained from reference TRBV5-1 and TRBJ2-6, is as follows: KAGVTQTPRYLIKTRGQQVTLSCSPISGHRSVSWYQQTPGQGLQFLFEYFSETQRNKGNFPGRFSGRQFSNSRSEMNVSTLELGDSALYLCASSLESGSGANVLTFGAGSRLTVL.

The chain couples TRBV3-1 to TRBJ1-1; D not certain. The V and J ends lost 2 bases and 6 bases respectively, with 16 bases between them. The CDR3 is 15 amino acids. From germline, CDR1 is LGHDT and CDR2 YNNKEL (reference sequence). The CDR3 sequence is CASSQLEGRFSEAFF. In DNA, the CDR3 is TGTGCCAGCAGCCAATTGGAGGGCAGGTTTTCTGAAGCTTTCTTT.

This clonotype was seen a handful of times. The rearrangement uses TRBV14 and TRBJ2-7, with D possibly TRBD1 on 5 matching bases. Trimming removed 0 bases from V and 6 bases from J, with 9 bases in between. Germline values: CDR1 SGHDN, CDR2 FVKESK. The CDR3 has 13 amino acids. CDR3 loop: CASSQEQGIEQYF. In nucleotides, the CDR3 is TGTGCCAGCAGCCAAGAGCAGGGAATCGAGCAGTACTTC.

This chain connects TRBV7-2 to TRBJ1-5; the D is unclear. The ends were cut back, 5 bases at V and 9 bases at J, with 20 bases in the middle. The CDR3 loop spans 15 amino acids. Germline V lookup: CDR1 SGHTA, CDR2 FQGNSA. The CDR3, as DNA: TGTGCCAGCAGCCCCGACCTGGCGGGCTCTGGGCCCCAGCATTTT. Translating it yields CASSPDLAGSGPQHF.

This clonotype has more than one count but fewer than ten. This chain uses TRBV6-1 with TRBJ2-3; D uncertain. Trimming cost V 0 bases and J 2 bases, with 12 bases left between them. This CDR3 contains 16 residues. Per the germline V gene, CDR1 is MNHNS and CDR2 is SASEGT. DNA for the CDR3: TGTGCCAGCAGTGAAGCCAAGGCGGCGGTCACAGATACGCAGTATTTT. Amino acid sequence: CASSEAKAAVTDTQYF.

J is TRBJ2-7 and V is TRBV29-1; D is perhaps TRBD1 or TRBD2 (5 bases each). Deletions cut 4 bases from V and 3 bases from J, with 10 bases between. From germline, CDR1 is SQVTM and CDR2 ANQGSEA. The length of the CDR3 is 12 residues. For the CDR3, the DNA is TGCAGCGTTGGGGGCGGAGGCTACGAGCAGTACTTC. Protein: CSVGGGGYEQYF.

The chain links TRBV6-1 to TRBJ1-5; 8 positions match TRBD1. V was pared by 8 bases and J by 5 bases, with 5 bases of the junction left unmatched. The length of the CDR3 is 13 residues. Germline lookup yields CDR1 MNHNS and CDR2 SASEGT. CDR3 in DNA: TGTGCCAGCGGATTACAGGGGGATCAGCCCCAGCATTTT. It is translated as CASGLQGDQPQHF.

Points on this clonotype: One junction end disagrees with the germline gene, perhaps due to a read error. CDR3 DNA sequence: TGTGCCAGTAGGAACCAGGGGAACTCTGAAGCTTTCTTT. This translates into CASRNQGNSEAFF. V gene TRBV19 combines with J gene TRBJ1-1; D possibly corresponds to TRBD1 (6 bases). The germline CDR1 and CDR2 sequences are LNHDA and SQIVND (reference sequence). The CDR3 contains 13 residues.

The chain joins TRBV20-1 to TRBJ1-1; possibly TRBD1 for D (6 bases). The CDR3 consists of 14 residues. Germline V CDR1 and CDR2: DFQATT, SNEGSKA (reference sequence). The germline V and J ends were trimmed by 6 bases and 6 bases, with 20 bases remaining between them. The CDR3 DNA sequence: TGCAGTGCAAGAACTACCGGGACACCCGCTGAAGCTTTCTTT. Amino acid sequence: CSARTTGTPAEAFF.

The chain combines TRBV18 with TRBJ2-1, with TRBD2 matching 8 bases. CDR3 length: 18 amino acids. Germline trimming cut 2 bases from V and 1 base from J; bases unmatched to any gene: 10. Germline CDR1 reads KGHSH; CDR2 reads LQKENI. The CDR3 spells CASSPTRSGGLSYNEQFF. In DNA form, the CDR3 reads TGTGCCAGCTCACCAACCCGTTCGGGGGGGCTATCCTACAATGAGCAGTTCTTC.